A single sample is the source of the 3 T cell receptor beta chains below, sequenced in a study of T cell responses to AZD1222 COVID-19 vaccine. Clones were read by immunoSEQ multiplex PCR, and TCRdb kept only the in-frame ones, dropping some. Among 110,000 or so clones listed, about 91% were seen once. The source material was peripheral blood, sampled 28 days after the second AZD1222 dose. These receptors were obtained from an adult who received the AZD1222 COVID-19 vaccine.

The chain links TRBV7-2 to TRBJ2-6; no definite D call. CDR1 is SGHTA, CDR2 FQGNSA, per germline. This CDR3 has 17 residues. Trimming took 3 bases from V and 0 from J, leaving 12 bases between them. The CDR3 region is CASSFMRASSGANVLTF. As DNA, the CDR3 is TGTGCCAGCAGCTTCATGAGAGCTAGCTCTGGGGCCAACGTCCTGACTTTC.

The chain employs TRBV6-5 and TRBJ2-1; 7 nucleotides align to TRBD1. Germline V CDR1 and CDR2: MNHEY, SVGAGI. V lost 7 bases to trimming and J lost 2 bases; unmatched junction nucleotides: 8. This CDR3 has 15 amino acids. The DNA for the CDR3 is TGTGCCAGCAAACCGACAGGGCCGACCTACAATGAGCAGTTCTTC. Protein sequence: CASKPTGPTYNEQFF.

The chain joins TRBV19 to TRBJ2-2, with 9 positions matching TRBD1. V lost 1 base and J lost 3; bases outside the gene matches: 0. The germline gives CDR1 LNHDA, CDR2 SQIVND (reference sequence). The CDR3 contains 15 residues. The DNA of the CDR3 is TGTGCCAGTAGTATAGGGACAGGGGACACCGGGGAGCTGTTTTTT. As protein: CASSIGTGDTGELFF.